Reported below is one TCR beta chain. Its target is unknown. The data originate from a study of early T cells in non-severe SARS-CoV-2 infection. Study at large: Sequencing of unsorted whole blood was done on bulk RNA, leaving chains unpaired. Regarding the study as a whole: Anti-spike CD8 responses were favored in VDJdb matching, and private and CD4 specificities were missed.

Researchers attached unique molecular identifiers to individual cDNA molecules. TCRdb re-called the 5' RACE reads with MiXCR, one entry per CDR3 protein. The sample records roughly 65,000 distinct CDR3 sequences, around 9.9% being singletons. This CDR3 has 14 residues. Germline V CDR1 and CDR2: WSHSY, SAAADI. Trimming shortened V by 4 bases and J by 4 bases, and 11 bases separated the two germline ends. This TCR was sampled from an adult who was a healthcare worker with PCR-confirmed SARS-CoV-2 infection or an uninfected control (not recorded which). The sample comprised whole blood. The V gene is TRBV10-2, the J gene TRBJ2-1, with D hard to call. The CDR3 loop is CASSAQTQYNEQFF. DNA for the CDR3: TGCGCCAGCAGTGCCCAGACTCAATACAATGAGCAGTTCTTC.